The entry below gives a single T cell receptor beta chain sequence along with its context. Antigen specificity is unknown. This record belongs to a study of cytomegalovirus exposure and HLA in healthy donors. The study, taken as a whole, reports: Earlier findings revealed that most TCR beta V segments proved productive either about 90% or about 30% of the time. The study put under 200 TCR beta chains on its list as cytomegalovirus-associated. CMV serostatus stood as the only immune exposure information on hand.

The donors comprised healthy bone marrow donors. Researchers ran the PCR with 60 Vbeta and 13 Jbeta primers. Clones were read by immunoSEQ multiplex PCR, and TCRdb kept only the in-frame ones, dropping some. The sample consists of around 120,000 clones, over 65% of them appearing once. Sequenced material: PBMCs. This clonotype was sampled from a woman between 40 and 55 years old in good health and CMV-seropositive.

As DNA, the CDR3 is TGTGCCAGCAGCCGCGCGACTAGCGGGGCTTCCTACGAGCAGTACTTC. Residues: CASSRATSGASYEQYF. The chain links TRBV11-2 to TRBJ2-7; TRBD2 agrees at 11 bases. The germline CDR1 and CDR2 sequences are SGHAT and FQNNGV. The trim removed 5 bases at V and 1 base at J, leaving 7 bases unmatched. This CDR3 is built from 16 residues.